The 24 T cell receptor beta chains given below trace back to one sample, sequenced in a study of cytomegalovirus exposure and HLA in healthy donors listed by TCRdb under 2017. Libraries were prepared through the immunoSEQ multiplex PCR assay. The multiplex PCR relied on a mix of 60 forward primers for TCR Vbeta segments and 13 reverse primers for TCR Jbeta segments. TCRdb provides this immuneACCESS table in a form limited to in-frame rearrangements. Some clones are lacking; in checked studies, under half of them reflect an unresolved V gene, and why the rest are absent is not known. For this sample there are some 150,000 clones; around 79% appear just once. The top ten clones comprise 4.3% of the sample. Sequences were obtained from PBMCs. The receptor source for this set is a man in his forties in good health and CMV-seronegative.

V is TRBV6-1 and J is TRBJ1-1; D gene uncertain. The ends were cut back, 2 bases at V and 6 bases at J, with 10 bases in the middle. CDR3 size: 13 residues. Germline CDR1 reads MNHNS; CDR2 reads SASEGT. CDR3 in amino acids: CASSERSPAEAFF. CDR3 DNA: TGTGCCAGCAGTGAAAGGAGTCCGGCTGAAGCTTTCTTT.

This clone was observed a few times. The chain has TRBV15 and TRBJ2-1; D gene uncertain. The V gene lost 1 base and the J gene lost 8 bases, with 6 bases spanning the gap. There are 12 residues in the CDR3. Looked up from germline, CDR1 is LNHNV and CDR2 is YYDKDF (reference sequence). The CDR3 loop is CATSRVSHEQFF. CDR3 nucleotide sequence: TGTGCCACCAGCAGAGTAAGCCATGAGCAGTTCTTC.

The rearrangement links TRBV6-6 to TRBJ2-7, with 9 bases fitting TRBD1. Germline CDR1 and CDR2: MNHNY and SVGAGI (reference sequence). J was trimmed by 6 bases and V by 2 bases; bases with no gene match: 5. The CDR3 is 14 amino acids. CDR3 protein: CASSYGTGIGEQYF. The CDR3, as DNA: TGTGCCAGCAGTTACGGGACAGGGATAGGCGAGCAGTACTTC.

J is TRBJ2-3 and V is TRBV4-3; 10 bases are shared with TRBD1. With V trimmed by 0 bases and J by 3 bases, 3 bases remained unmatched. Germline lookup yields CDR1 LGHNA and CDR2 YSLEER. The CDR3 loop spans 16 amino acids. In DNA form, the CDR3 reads TGCGCCAGCAGCCAAGATAGGGGACAGGGGACAGATACGCAGTATTTT. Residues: CASSQDRGQGTDTQYF.

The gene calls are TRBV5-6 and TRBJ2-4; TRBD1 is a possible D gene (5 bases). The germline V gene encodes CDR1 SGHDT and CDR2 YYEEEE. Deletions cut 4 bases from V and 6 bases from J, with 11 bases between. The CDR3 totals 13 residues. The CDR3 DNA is TGTGCCAGCAGCGCCAGACAGCTAAACATTCAGTACTTC. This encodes CASSARQLNIQYF.

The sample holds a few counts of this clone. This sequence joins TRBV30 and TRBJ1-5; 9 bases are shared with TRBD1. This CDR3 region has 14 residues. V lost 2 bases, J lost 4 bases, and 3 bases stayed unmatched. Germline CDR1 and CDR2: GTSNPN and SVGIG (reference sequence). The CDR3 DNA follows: TGTGCCTGGAGTCCGGGACAGGGAAATCAGCCCCAGCATTTT. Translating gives CAWSPGQGNQPQHF.

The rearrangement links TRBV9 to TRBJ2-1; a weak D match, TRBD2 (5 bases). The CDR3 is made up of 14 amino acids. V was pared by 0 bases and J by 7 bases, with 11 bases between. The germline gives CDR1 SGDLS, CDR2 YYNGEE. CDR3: CASSVGGIGNEQFF. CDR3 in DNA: TGTGCCAGCAGCGTAGGAGGGATTGGGAATGAGCAGTTCTTC.

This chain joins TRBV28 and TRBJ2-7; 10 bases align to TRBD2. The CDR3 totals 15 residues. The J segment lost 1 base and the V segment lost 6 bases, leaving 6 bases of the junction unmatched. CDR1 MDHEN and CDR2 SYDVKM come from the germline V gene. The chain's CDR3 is CASSSSGGSSYEQYF. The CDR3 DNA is TGTGCCAGCAGCAGTAGCGGGGGGTCGTCCTACGAGCAGTACTTC.

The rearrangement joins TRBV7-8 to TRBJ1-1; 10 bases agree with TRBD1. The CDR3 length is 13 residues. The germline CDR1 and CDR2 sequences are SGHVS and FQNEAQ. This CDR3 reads CVGTGERNTEAFF. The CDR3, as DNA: TGTGTCGGGACAGGGGAAAGGAACACTGAAGCTTTCTTT.

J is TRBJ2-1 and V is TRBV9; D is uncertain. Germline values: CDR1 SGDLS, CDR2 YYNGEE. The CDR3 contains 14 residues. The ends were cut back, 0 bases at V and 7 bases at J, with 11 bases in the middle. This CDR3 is CASSVAGPGNEQFF. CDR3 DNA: TGTGCCAGCAGCGTAGCCGGTCCGGGTAATGAGCAGTTCTTC. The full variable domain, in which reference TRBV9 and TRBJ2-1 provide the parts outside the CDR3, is DSGVTQTPKHLITATGQRVTLRCSPRSGDLSVYWYQQSLDQGLQFLIQYYNGEERAKGNILERFSAQQFPDLHSELNLSSLELGDSALYFCASSVAGPGNEQFFGPGTRLTVL.

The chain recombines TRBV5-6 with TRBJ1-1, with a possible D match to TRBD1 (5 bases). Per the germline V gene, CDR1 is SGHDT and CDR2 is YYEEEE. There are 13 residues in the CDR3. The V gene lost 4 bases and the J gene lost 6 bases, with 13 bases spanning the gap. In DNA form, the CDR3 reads TGTGCCAGCAGCCGAGTCAGGGTAGCTGAAGCTTTCTTT. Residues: CASSRVRVAEAFF.

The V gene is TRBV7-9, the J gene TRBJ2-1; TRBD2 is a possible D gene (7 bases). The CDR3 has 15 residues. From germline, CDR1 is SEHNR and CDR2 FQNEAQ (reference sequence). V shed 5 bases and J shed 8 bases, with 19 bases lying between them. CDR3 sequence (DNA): TGTGCCAGCAGCCGACGGGGCGGGGGCTCCGATGAGCAGTTCTTC. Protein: CASSRRGGGSDEQFF.

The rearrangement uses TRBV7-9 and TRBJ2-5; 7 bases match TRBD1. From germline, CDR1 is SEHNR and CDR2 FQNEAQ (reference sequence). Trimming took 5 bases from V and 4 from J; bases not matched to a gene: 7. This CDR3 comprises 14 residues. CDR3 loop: CASSTWTGGETQYF. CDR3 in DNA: TGTGCCAGCAGCACCTGGACAGGAGGAGAGACCCAGTACTTC.

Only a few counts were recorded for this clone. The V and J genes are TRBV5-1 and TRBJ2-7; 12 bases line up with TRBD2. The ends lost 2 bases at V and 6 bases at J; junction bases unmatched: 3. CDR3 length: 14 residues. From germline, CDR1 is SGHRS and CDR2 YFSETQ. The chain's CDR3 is CASSLGTSGLEQYF. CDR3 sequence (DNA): TGCGCCAGCAGCTTAGGGACTAGCGGGCTCGAGCAGTACTTC.

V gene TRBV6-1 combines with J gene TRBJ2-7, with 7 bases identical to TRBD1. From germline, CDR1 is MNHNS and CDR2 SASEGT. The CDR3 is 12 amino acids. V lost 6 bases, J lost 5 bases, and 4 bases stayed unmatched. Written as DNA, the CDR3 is TGTGCCAGCAGCCAGACAGGGAACGAGCAGTACTTC. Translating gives CASSQTGNEQYF.

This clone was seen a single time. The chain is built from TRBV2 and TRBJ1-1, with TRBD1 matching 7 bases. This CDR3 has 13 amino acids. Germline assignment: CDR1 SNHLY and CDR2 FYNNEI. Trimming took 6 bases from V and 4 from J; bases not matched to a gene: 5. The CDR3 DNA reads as TGTGCCAGCAGGCGACAGGGCGGCACTGAAGCTTTCTTT. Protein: CASRRQGGTEAFF.

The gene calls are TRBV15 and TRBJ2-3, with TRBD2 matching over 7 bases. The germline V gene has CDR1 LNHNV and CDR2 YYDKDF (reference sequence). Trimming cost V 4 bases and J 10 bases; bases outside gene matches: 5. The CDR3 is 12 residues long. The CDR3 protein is CATSTLAVAQYF. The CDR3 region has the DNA TGTGCCACCAGCACCCTAGCGGTGGCGCAGTATTTT.

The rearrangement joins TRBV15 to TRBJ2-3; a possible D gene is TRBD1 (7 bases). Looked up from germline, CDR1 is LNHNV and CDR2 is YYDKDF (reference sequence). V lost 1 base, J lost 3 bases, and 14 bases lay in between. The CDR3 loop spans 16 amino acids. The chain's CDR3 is CATSRGRGQWTDTQYF. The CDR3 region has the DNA TGTGCCACCAGCAGAGGGAGGGGGCAGTGGACAGATACGCAGTATTTT.

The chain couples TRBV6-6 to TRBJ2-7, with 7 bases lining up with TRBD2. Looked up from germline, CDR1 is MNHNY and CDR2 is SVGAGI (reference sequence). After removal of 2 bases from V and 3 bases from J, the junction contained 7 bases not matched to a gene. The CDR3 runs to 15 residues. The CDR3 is CASSYPPLADYEQYF. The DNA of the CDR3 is TGTGCCAGCAGTTACCCCCCCCTAGCGGACTACGAGCAGTACTTC.

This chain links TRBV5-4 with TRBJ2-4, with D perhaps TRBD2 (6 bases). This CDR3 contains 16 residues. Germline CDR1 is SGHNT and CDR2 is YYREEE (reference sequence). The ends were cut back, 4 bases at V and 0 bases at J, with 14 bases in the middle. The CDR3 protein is CASSKSPGEAKNIQYF. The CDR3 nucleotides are TGTGCCAGCAGCAAATCCCCGGGGGAAGCCAAAAACATTCAGTACTTC.

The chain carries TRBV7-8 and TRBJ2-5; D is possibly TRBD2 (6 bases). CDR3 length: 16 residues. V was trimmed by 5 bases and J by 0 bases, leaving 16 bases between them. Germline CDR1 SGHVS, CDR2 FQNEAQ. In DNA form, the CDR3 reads TGTGCCAGCAGCCGTGGGACTTTACGGTACCAAGAGACCCAGTACTTC. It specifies CASSRGTLRYQETQYF.

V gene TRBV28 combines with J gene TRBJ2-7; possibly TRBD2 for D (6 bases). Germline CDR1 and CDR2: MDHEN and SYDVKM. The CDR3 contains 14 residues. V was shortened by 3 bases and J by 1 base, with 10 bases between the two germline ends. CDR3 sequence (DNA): TGTGCCAGCAGTTTGGGGGACTTGTCCTACGAGCAGTACTTC. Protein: CASSLGDLSYEQYF.

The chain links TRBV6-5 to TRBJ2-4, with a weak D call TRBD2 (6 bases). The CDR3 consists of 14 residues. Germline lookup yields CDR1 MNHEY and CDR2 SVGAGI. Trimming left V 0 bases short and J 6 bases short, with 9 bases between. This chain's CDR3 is CASSYSGGTNIQYF. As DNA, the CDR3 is TGTGCCAGCAGTTACTCGGGGGGAACAAACATTCAGTACTTC.

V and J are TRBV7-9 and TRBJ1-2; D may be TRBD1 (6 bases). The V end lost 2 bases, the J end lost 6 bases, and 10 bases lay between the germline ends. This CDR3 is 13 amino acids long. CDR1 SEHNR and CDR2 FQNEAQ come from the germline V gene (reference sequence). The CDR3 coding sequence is TGTGCCAGCAGCTTAACGACAGGTGATGGCTACACCTTC. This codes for CASSLTTGDGYTF.